The source of this T cell receptor (beta chain) is a study of cytotoxic CD8 clonotypes in ibrutinib-treated CLL. General study findings and limits: Investigators sampled sustained-remission and progressing patients at differing times.

Comments on this clone: Its target is unknown.

Library input was around 1.9 micrograms of DNA from cryopreserved PBMCs. The intended depth for sequencing was 1 in 200,000 to 1 in 1 million T cells. Profiled with immunoSEQ multiplex PCR; TCRdb holds only in-frame clones, not every one. The table lists over 100,000 clones, roughly 60% of them singletons. V lost 5 bases to trimming and J lost 2 bases, with 21 bases between them. The CDR3 loop spans 17 amino acids. CDR1 and CDR2 from the germline V gene are PRHDT and FYEKMQ (reference sequence). This receptor was taken from a human donor with chronic lymphocytic leukemia. The chain couples TRBV13 to TRBJ1-1; weak D call: TRBD1 (6 bases). Sequencing used PBMCs, obtained after 24 months of ibrutinib treatment. The CDR3 here is CASSPFEGRGGNTEAFF. The CDR3 nucleotides are TGTGCCAGCAGCCCGTTTGAAGGTAGGGGGGGAAACACTGAAGCTTTCTTT.